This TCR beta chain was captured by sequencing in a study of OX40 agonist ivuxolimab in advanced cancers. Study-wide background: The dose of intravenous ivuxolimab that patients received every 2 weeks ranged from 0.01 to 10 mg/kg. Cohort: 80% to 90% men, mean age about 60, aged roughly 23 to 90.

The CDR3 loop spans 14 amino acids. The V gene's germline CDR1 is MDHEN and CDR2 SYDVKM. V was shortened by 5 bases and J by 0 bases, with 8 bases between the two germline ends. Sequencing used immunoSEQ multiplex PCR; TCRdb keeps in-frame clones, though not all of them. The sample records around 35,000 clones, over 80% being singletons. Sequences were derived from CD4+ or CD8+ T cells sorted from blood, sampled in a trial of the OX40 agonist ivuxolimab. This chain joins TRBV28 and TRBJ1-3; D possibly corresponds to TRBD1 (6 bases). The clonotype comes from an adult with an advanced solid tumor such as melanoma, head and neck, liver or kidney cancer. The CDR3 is CASSPDSSGNTIYF. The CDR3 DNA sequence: TGTGCCAGCAGTCCGGACAGCTCTGGAAACACCATATATTTT.